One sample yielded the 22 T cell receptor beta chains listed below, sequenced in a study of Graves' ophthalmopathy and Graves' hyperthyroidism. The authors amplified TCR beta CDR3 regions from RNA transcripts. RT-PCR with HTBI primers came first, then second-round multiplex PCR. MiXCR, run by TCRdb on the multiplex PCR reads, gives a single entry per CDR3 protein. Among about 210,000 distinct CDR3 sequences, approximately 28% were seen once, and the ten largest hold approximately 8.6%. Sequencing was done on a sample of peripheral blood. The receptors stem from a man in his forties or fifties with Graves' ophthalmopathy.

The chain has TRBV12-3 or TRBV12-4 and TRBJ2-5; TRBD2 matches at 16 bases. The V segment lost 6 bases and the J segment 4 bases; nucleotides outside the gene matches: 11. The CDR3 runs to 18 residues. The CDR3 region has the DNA TGTGCCAGCAGCGCTCCGGGACTAGCGGGAGGGAACTCAGAGACCCAGTACTTC. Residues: CASSAPGLAGGNSETQYF.

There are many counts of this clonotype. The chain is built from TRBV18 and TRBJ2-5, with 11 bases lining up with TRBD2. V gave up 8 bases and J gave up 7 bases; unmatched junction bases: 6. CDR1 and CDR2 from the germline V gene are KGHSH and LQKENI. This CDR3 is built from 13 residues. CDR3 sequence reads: CASLLAGAGTQYF. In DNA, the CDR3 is TGTGCCAGCCTACTAGCGGGAGCCGGGACCCAGTACTTC.

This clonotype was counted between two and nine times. CDR3 protein: CASRTNTGELFF. Written as DNA, the CDR3 is TGTGCCAGTCGCACGAACACCGGGGAGCTGTTTTTT. The V call is TRBV19, the J call TRBJ2-2; D is undetermined. Per germline, CDR1 LNHDA and CDR2 SQIVND (reference sequence). Trimming left V 8 bases short and J 0 bases short, with 4 bases between. This CDR3 is built from 12 residues.

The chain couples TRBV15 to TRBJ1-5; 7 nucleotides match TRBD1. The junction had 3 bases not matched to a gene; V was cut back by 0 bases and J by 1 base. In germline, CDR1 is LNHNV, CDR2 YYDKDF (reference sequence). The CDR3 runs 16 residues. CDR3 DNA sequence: TGTGCCACCAGCAGAGAAGGGGGCAGGAGCAATCAGCCCCAGCATTTT. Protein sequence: CATSREGGRSNQPQHF.

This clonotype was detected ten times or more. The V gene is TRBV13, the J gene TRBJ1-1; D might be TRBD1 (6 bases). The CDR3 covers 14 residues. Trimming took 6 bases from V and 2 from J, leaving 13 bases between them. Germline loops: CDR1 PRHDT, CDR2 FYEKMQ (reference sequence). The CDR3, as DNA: TGTGCCAGCAGTGTCAGGGGAAGTAACACTGAAGCTTTCTTT. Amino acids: CASSVRGSNTEAFF.

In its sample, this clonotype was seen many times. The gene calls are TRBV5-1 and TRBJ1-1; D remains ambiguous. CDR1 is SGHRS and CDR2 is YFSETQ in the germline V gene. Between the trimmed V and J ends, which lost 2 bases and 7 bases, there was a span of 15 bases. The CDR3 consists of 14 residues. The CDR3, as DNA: TGCGCCAGCAGCTTAGACCGAGCCCTCGGTGAAGCTTTCTTT. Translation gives CASSLDRALGEAFF.

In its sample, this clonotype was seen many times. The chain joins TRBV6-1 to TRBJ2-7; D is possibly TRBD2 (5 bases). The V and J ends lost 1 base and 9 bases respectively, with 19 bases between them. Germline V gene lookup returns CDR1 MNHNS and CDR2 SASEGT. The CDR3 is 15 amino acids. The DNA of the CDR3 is TGTGCCAGCAGTGAAGAGTATCGGGGTATCGGCGGGCAGTACTTC. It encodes CASSEEYRGIGGQYF.

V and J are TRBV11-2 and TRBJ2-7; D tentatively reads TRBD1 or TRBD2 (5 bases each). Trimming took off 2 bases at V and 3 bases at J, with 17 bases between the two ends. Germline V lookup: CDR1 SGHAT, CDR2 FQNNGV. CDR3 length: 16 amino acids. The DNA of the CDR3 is TGTGCCAGCAGCTTATCCGGGACCCAAGTTGTCTACGAGCAGTACTTC. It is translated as CASSLSGTQVVYEQYF.

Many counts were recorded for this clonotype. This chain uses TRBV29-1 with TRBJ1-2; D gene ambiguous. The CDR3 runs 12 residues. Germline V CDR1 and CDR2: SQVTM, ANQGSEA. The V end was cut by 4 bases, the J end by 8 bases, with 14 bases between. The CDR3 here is CSVVFSTGGYTF. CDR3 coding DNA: TGCAGCGTTGTTTTCAGTACCGGAGGCTACACCTTC.

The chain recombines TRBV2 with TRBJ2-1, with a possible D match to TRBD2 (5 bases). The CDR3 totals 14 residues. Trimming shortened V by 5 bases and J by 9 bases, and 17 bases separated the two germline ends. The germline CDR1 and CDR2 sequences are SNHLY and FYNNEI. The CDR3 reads CASSPSIYRGEQFF. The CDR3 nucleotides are TGTGCCAGCAGTCCAAGCATTTATCGGGGTGAGCAGTTCTTC.

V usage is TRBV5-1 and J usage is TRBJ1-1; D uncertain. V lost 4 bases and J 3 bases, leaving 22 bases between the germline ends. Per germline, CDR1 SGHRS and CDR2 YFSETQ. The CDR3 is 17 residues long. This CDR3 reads CASSTDGVGVTDTEAFF. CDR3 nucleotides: TGCGCCAGCAGCACCGATGGGGTGGGAGTAACGGACACTGAAGCTTTCTTT. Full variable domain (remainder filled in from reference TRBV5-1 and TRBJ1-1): KAGVTQTPRYLIKTRGQQVTLSCSPISGHRSVSWYQQTPGQGLQFLFEYFSETQRNKGNFPGRFSGRQFSNSRSEMNVSTLELGDSALYLCASSTDGVGVTDTEAFFGQGTRLTVV.

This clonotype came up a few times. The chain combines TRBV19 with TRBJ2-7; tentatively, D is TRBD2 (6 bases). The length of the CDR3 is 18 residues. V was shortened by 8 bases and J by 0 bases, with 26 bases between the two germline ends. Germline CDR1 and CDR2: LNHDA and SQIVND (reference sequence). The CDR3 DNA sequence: TGTGCCAGTCCCCCGGCGGGGAGAGACCCCGCTTTCTCCTACGAGCAGTACTTC. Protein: CASPPAGRDPAFSYEQYF.

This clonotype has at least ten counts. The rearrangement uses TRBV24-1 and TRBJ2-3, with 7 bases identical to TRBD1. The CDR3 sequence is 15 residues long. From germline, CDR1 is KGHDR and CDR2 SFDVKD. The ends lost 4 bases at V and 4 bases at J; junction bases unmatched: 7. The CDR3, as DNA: TGTGCCACCAGTGACCTCGGTACAGGGGCAGATACGCAGTATTTT. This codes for CATSDLGTGADTQYF.

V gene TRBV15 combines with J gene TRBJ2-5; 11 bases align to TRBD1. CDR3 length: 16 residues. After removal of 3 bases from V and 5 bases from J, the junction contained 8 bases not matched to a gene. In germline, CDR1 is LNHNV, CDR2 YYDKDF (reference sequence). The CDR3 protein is CATSSSDRGQGETQYF. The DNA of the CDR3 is TGTGCCACCAGCAGTTCGGACAGGGGGCAGGGGGAGACCCAGTACTTC.

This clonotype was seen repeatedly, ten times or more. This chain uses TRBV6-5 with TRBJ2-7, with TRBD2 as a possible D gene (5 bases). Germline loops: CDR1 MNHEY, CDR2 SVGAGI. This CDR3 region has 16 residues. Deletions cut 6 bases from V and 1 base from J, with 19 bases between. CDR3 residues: CASRSRSGGWSYEQYF. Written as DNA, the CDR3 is TGTGCCAGCAGGTCCAGAAGCGGAGGATGGTCCTACGAGCAGTACTTC.

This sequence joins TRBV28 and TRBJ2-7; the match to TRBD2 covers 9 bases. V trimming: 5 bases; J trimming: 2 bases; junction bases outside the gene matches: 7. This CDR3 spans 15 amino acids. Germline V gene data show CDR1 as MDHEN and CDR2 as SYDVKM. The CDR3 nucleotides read TGTGCCAGCAGTGGGTTCGGACTAGCGACCTACGAGCAGTACTTC. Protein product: CASSGFGLATYEQYF.

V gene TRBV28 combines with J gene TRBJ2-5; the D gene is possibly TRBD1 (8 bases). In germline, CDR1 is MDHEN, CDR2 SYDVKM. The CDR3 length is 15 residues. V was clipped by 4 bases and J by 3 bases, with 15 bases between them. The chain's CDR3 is CASSSITGGEETQYF. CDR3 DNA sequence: TGTGCCAGCAGTTCCATTACAGGGGGGGAAGAGACCCAGTACTTC.

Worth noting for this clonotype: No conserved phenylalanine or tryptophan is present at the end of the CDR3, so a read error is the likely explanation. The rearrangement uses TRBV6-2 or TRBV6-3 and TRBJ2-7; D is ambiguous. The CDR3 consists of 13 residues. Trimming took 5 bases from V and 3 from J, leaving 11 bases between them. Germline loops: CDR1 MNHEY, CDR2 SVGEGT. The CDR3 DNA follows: TGTGCCAGCAGTCGAGGAAATTACTACGAGCAGTACCTC. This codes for CASSRGNYYEQYL.

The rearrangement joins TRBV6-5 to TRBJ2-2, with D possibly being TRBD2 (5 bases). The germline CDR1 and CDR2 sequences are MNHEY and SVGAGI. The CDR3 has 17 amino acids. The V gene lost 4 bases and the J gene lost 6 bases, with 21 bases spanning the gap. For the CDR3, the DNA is TGTGCCAGCAGTTTTCTCCGCTTCGACTACCCTCCCGGGGAGCTGTTTTTT. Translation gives CASSFLRFDYPPGELFF.

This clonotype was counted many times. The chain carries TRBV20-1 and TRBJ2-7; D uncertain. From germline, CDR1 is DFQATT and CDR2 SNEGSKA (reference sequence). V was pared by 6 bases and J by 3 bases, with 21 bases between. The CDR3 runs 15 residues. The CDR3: CSATPMVVSLYEQYF. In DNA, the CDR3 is TGCAGTGCCACCCCTATGGTCGTGAGTCTCTACGAGCAGTACTTC.

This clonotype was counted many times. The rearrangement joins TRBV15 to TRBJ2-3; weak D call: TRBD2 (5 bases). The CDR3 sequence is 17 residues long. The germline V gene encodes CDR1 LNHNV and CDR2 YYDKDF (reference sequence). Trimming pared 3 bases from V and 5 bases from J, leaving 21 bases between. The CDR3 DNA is TGTGCCACCAGCAGCCTTGGTTGGGGAGCCGGCGGAGATACGCAGTATTTT. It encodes CATSSLGWGAGGDTQYF.

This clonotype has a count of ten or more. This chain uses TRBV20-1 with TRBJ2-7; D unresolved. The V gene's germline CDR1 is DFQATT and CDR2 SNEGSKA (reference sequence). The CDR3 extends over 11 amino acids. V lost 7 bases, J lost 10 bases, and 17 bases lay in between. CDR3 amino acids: CSVNKPETQYF. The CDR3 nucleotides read TGCAGTGTGAACAAACCGGAAACACAGTACTTC.